The clone carrying this T cell receptor beta chain was detected many times. The target antigen is unknown. This entry belongs to a study of spatial heterogeneity in lung cancer. Looking at the study overall: Alpha-chain sequences were consistently detected less often than beta-chain sequences. Study results and limitations: Detection of ubiquitous tumor TCRs in blood was higher at resection than follow-up.

Individual TCR cDNA molecules each bore their own unique molecular identifier. Each CDR3 protein gets one entry after TCRdb re-called the 5' RACE reads with MiXCR. The sample has roughly 48,000 distinct CDR3 sequences, less than 6% seen once. Sample time point: sample taken at primary tumor resection. Tumor, nontumor lung or frozen PBMC supplied whole RNA that was sequenced unsorted. The CDR3 sequence is 16 residues long. Germline assignment: CDR1 SGDLS and CDR2 YYNGEE. With 0 bases removed from V and 2 bases from J, the gap between germline ends came to 11 bases. The clonotype originates from a male donor with early-stage non-small cell lung cancer. The source material was PBMCs, sampled at surgery. This chain connects TRBV9 to TRBJ2-2; tentative D call: TRBD2 (6 bases). The CDR3 coding sequence is TGTGCCAGCAGCGTAGTCGCGGGGCGAAACACCGGGGAGCTGTTTTTT. Protein product: CASSVVAGRNTGELFF.